Shown below are 11 T cell receptor beta chains from a single sample sequenced in a study of Ad26.COV2.S vaccination and SARS-CoV-2 variants. The repertoire was sequenced with immunoSEQ multiplex PCR; TCRdb's copy has only in-frame clones and lacks some. The sample contains a few hundred thousand clones, 80% to 90% of which appear only once. The treatment here: around 19 received Ad26.COV2.S at low or high dose, single or two shots; about 5 received placebo; per-sample allocation not given. Samples were taken on day 63 after the first vaccine or placebo injection. Sequences were derived from peripheral blood, sampled in a trial of Ad26.COV2.S vaccine versus placebo. These receptors were collected from a person between 18 and 59 years old who received the Ad26.COV2.S COVID-19 vaccine or a placebo.

V and J are TRBV27 and TRBJ2-2; the match to TRBD1 covers 9 bases. Trimming cost V 4 bases and J 3 bases; bases outside gene matches: 6. Germline-derived CDR1 and CDR2 are MNHEY and SMNVEV (reference sequence). The CDR3 is made up of 16 amino acids. The CDR3 reads CASSWDWTGDTGELFF. The CDR3 nucleotides are TGTGCCAGCAGTTGGGACTGGACAGGGGACACCGGGGAGCTGTTTTTT.

The V and J genes are TRBV3-1 (or the pseudogene TRBV3-2) and TRBJ1-4; maybe TRBD1 (5 bases). Trimming stripped 5 bases from V and 4 bases from J, with 8 bases between. The length of the CDR3 is 13 residues. Per the germline V gene, CDR1 is LGHDT and CDR2 is YNNKEL (reference sequence). This CDR3 is CASSGALNEKLFF. In DNA form, the CDR3 reads TGTGCCAGCAGCGGGGCGCTTAATGAAAAACTGTTTTTT.

The V gene is TRBV5-1, the J gene TRBJ1-2; D is unresolved. The V end lost 0 bases, the J end lost 2 bases, and 8 bases lay between the germline ends. Germline V gene sequence: CDR1 SGHRS, CDR2 YFSETQ. This CDR3 spans 14 amino acids. CDR3 DNA sequence: TGCGCCAGCAGCTTGGCGGACGCGAACTATGGCTACACCTTC. Translation gives CASSLADANYGYTF.

This chain joins TRBV10-2 and TRBJ2-7, with D perhaps TRBD1 (6 bases). V lost 3 bases and J lost 0, with 9 bases in between. Germline V gene sequence: CDR1 WSHSY, CDR2 SAAADI. The CDR3 has 14 residues. CDR3 bases: TGCGCCAGCAGTGACCCGGACAGCTCCTACGAGCAGTACTTC. Amino acids: CASSDPDSSYEQYF.

This sequence joins TRBV6-5 and TRBJ1-2, with D possibly TRBD1 on 6 matching bases. This CDR3 has 13 residues. Between the trimmed V and J ends, which lost 6 bases and 2 bases, there was a span of 10 bases. CDR1 is MNHEY and CDR2 is SVGAGI in the germline V gene. In nucleotides, the CDR3 is TGTGCCAGCAGAGCGACAGGAAACTATGGCTACACCTTC. Amino acid sequence: CASRATGNYGYTF.

V usage is TRBV6-5 and J usage is TRBJ1-1; maybe TRBD1 (6 bases). V was clipped by 6 bases and J by 7 bases, with 12 bases between them. Per germline, CDR1 MNHEY and CDR2 SVGAGI. The CDR3 totals 12 residues. The CDR3 bases are TGTGCCAGCAGCCGACAGGTTGGTGAAGCTTTCTTT. Its protein product is CASSRQVGEAFF.

The CDR3 region is CASTVSGGETQYF. The CDR3 nucleotides are TGTGCCAGCACCGTCAGCGGAGGAGAGACCCAGTACTTC. The chain combines TRBV6-6 with TRBJ2-5, with TRBD2 as a possible D gene (5 bases). The CDR3 runs 13 residues. The germline V gene encodes CDR1 MNHNY and CDR2 SVGAGI (reference sequence). V lost 7 bases and J lost 4, with 13 bases in between.

The chain has TRBV3-1 (or the pseudogene TRBV3-2) and TRBJ1-1; the match to TRBD1 covers 7 bases. The germline V gene has CDR1 LGHDT and CDR2 YNNKEL (reference sequence). Losses at the gene ends were 5 bases for V and 6 bases for J; bases not matched to a gene: 12. The CDR3 consists of 15 residues. CDR3 in DNA: TGTGCCAGCAGCATGGAGGGGGCAGAAAACTCTGAAGCTTTCTTT. The encoded protein is CASSMEGAENSEAFF.

This CDR3 reads CASTPRPPSGSLYEQYF. CDR3 bases: TGTGCCAGCACCCCCCGTCCCCCTAGCGGGAGTCTCTACGAGCAGTACTTC. The chain carries TRBV27 and TRBJ2-7; TRBD2 matches at 10 bases. CDR3 length equals 17 residues. The V and J ends lost 7 bases and 3 bases, in that order; junction bases with no gene match: 15. Germline V CDR1 and CDR2: MNHEY, SMNVEV (reference sequence).

The J gene is TRBJ1-2, the V gene TRBV7-8; D unresolved. Germline assignment: CDR1 SGHVS and CDR2 FQNEAQ. V was trimmed by 0 bases and J by 4 bases, leaving 9 bases between them. CDR3 length equals 14 residues. The CDR3 DNA reads as TGTGCCAGCAGCTTAGCAGGTTCGGGCTATGGCTACACCTTC. This codes for CASSLAGSGYGYTF. The full variable domain, with the rest looked up from reference TRBV7-8 and TRBJ1-2, is GAGVSQSPRYKVAKRGQDVALRCDPISGHVSLFWYQQALGQGPEFLTYFQNEAQLDKSGLPSDRFFAERPEGSVSTLKIQRTQQEDSAVYLCASSLAGSGYGYTFGSGTRLTVV.

J is TRBJ2-3 and V is TRBV7-2; 8 nucleotides match TRBD2. Germline V gene lookup returns CDR1 SGHTA and CDR2 FQGNSA. The CDR3 contains 15 residues. V shed 6 bases, J shed 0 bases, and the junction held 5 bases outside the gene matches. CDR3 coding DNA: TGTGCCAGCAGGGCGGCGGGGGGCAGCACAGATACGCAGTATTTT. It encodes CASRAAGGSTDTQYF.